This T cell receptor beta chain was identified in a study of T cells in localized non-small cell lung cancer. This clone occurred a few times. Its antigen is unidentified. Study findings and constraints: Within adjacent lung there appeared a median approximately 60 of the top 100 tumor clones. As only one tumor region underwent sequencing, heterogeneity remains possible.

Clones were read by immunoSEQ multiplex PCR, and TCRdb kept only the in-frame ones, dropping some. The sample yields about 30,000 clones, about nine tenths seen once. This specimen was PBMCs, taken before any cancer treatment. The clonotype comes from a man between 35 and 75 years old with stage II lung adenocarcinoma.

CDR3 loop: CAISEDKGLAWETQYF. In DNA form, the CDR3 reads TGTGCCATCAGTGAGGATAAGGGACTAGCGTGGGAGACCCAGTACTTC. J is TRBJ2-5 and V is TRBV10-3; 10 bases agree with TRBD2. The CDR3 length is 16 residues. The germline gives CDR1 ENHRY, CDR2 SYGVKD. After removal of 2 bases from V and 5 bases from J, the junction contained 8 bases not matched to a gene.